Detailed here is one T cell receptor beta chain. This sample stems from a study of blood T cell repertoires in COVID-19. Study in general: T cells, B-cell-depleted T cells, or PBMCs provided the cDNA or gDNA that served as material.

All enrollees were roughly 18 to 89 years old and from some 24 US areas. In assigning cohorts, the study relied on participant-reported clinical history. Two negative PCRs, clearance, or symptom resolution had been documented for recovered Cohort 3 donors. CDR3 length equals 14 residues. Germline V gives CDR1 DFQATT, CDR2 SNEGSKA (reference sequence). The V segment lost 3 bases and the J segment 7 bases; nucleotides outside the gene matches: 6. The method was immunoSEQ multiplex PCR; TCRdb's version includes in-frame clones alone and lacks a portion of them. The table lists about 320,000 clones, around 90% of them singletons.

The sequencing input was PBMCs or T cells enriched from blood (not recorded which). The clonotype was recovered from a woman aged 18-29 years who had recovered from COVID-19. The V gene is TRBV20-1, the J gene TRBJ1-5; 10 bases match TRBD1. CDR3 in DNA: TGCAGTGCTAGTTTGGGGACAGGGGCGCAGCCCCAGCATTTT. This translates into CSASLGTGAQPQHF.